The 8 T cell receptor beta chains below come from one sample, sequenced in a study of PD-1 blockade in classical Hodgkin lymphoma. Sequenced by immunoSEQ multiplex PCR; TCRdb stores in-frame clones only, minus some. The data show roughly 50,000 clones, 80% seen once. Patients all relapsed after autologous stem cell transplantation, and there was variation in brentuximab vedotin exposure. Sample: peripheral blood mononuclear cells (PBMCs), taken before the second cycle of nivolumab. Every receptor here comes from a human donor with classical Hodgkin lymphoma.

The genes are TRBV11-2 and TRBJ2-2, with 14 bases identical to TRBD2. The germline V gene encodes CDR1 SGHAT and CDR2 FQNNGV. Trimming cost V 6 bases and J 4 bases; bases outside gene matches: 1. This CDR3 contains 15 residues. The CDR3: CASRGTSGSTGELFF. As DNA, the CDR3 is TGTGCCAGCAGGGGGACTAGCGGGAGCACCGGGGAGCTGTTTTTT.

CDR3 DNA sequence: TGTGCCAGCAGCCAAGTACAGTCCCATGGCTACACCTTC. Translating gives CASSQVQSHGYTF. The rearrangement joins TRBV14 to TRBJ1-2; no clear D gene. Germline CDR1 SGHDN, CDR2 FVKESK. The CDR3 is 13 amino acids. With 1 base removed from V and 6 bases from J, the gap between germline ends came to 9 bases. The full variable domain, completed using reference TRBV14 and TRBJ1-2, is EAGVTQFPSHSVIEKGQTVTLRCDPISGHDNLYWYRRVMGKEIKFLLHFVKESKQDESGMPNNRFLAERTGGTYSTLKVQPAELEDSGVYFCASSQVQSHGYTFGSGTRLTVV.

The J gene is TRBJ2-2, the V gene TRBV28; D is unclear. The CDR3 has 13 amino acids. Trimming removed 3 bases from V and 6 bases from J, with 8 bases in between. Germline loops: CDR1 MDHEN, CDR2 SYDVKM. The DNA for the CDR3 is TGTGCCAGCAGTTTGGGGTTTTCCGGGGAGCTGTTTTTT. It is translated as CASSLGFSGELFF.

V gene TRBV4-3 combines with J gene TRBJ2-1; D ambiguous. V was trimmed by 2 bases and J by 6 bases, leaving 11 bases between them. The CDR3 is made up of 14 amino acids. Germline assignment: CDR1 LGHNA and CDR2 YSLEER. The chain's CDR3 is CASSQPGLVNEQFF. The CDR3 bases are TGCGCCAGCAGCCAACCAGGCCTCGTCAATGAGCAGTTCTTC.

CDR3 sequence: CASRTSAYNEQFF. For the CDR3, the DNA is TGTGCCAGCCGGACTAGCGCCTACAATGAGCAGTTCTTC. The rearrangement links TRBV25-1 to TRBJ2-1; 9 nucleotides align to TRBD2. Germline V gene lookup returns CDR1 MGHDK and CDR2 SYGVNS. Trimming took 8 bases from V and 2 from J; bases not matched to a gene: 1. The CDR3 contains 13 residues.

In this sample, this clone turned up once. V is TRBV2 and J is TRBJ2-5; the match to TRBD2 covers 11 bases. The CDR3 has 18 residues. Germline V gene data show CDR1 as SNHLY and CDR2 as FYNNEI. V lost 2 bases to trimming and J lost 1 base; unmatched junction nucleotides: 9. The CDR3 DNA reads TGTGCCAGCAGTGAACCGGAACTAGCGGGGGTGGGCCAAGAGACCCAGTACTTC. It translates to CASSEPELAGVGQETQYF.

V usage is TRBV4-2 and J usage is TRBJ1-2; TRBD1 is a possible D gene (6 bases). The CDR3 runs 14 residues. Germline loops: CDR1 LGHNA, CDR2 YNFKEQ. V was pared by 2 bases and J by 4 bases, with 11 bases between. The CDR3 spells CASSQTDRSYGYTF. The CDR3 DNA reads TGTGCCAGCAGCCAAACCGACAGGAGCTATGGCTACACCTTC.

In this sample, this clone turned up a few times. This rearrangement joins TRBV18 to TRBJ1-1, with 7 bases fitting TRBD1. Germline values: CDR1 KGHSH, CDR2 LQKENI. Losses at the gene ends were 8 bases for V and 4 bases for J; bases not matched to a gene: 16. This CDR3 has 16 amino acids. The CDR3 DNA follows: TGTGCCAGCCTAGACAGGGACCCTCAAGAGGGCACTGAAGCTTTCTTT. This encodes CASLDRDPQEGTEAFF.